Following are 16 T cell receptor beta chains from one sample sequenced in a study of T cells in Graves' hyperthyroidism and ophthalmopathy. RNA transcripts served as the template for amplifying TCR beta CDR3 regions. First-round RT-PCR of the TCR CDR3 relied on the HTBI primer set. TCRdb re-analysed the multiplex PCR reads in MiXCR, keeping a single row per CDR3 protein. The table includes hundreds of thousands of distinct CDR3 sequences, more than 12% detected once. The sample comprised blood. The source of these receptors is a woman in her 50s with Graves' ophthalmopathy.

This clonotype occurred many times. The CDR3 here is CASSLAGTGRVGAYEQYF. The CDR3 bases are TGTGCCAGCAGCCTAGCCGGGACAGGGAGGGTCGGGGCCTACGAGCAGTACTTC. This chain links TRBV27 with TRBJ2-7; 9 bases line up with TRBD1. Germline loops: CDR1 MNHEY, CDR2 SMNVEV (reference sequence). J gave up 2 bases and V 6 bases, and 17 bases lay outside the gene matches. The CDR3 totals 18 residues.

The V call is TRBV6-1, the J call TRBJ1-5; D is unresolved. The CDR3 spans 15 residues. Germline-derived CDR1 and CDR2 are MNHNS and SASEGT. V shed 11 bases and J shed 4 bases, with 21 bases lying between them. The CDR3 here is CACTSGTASNQPQHF. The CDR3 coding sequence is TGTGCCTGCACGAGTGGAACAGCTTCAAATCAGCCCCAGCATTTT.

J is TRBJ2-1 and V is TRBV28, with 14 positions matching TRBD2. J gave up 9 bases and V 5 bases, and 15 bases lay outside the gene matches. The germline gives CDR1 MDHEN, CDR2 SYDVKM. The CDR3 loop spans 18 amino acids. CDR3 residues: CASSTATGTSGRFGEQFF. CDR3 sequence (DNA): TGTGCCAGCAGTACCGCTACCGGGACTAGCGGGAGATTTGGTGAGCAGTTCTTC.

The table lists this clonotype with many counts. V and J are TRBV4-2 and TRBJ1-5; 7 bases match TRBD1. The junction had 7 bases not matched to a gene; V was cut back by 4 bases and J by 4 bases. CDR3 length: 15 amino acids. Germline V CDR1 and CDR2: LGHNA, YNFKEQ. For the CDR3, the DNA is TGTGCCAGCAGCCGCGATGGACAGGAAAATCAGCCCCAGCATTTT. Its protein product is CASSRDGQENQPQHF.

This clonotype was detected many times. This chain connects TRBV9 to TRBJ2-7; D tentatively reads TRBD1 or TRBD2 (5 bases each). The length of the CDR3 is 15 residues. Looked up from germline, CDR1 is SGDLS and CDR2 is YYNGEE. V lost 2 bases and J lost 0, with 12 bases in between. CDR3 sequence: CASSVGERSSYEQYF. The CDR3, as DNA: TGTGCCAGCAGCGTGGGGGAACGGAGCTCCTACGAGCAGTACTTC. The variable domain in full, with the rest retrieved from reference TRBV9 and TRBJ2-7, is DSGVTQTPKHLITATGQRVTLRCSPRSGDLSVYWYQQSLDQGLQFLIQYYNGEERAKGNILERFSAQQFPDLHSELNLSSLELGDSALYFCASSVGERSSYEQYFGPGTRLTVT.

This clonotype was picked up many times. The chain carries TRBV11-2 and TRBJ1-2; D not certain. Trimming left V 5 bases short and J 1 base short, with 8 bases between. This CDR3 is 13 amino acids long. CDR1 is SGHAT, CDR2 FQNNGV, per germline. The CDR3, as DNA: TGTGCCAGCAGCCAGTCGGATAACTATGGCTACACCTTC. Protein: CASSQSDNYGYTF.

Many counts were recorded for this clonotype. J is TRBJ2-3 and V is TRBV2, with 10 bases identical to TRBD1. J gave up 0 bases and V 3 bases, and 0 bases lay outside the gene matches. Germline-derived CDR1 and CDR2 are SNHLY and FYNNEI. This CDR3 has 15 residues. The CDR3 is CASSEDRGSTDTQYF. The CDR3 nucleotides read TGTGCCAGCAGTGAGGACAGGGGGAGCACAGATACGCAGTATTTT.

This chain connects TRBV24-1 to TRBJ2-3, with TRBD2 identical over 11 bases. There are 19 residues in the CDR3. From germline, CDR1 is KGHDR and CDR2 SFDVKD. V lost 7 bases and J lost 0; bases outside the gene matches: 14. In DNA, the CDR3 is TGTGCCACCAGCCTAGGACAGGGACTAGCGGAGGCTAGCACAGATACGCAGTATTTT. Protein sequence: CATSLGQGLAEASTDTQYF.

This clonotype was picked up many times. This chain connects TRBV7-2 to TRBJ2-7; 11 positions match TRBD2. Germline CDR1 reads SGHTA; CDR2 reads FQGNSA. V was pared by 2 bases and J by 1 base, with 13 bases of the junction left unmatched. This CDR3 has 19 residues. CDR3 in amino acids: CASSLTGLAGGPVSYEQYF. CDR3 coding DNA: TGTGCCAGCAGCTTAACGGGATTAGCGGGAGGGCCGGTGTCCTACGAGCAGTACTTC.

Ten or more counts support this clonotype. This chain joins TRBV24-1 and TRBJ2-1; 7 positions match TRBD2. CDR3 size: 18 residues. V trimming: 3 bases; J trimming: 6 bases; junction bases outside the gene matches: 16. The germline gives CDR1 KGHDR, CDR2 SFDVKD. DNA for the CDR3: TGTGCCACCAGTGATCCGCTAGGGAGCGGGATGACCCTCAATGAGCAGTTCTTC. Translated, it gives CATSDPLGSGMTLNEQFF.

This clonotype was counted many times. The chain employs TRBV29-1 and TRBJ1-1; D might be TRBD1 (6 bases). The CDR3 extends over 11 amino acids. Germline V gene data show CDR1 as SQVTM and CDR2 as ANQGSEA. Trimming cost V 3 bases and J 9 bases, with 11 bases left between them. CDR3 residues: CSVDRTEKAFF. The CDR3 DNA reads as TGCAGCGTTGACCGGACAGAGAAAGCTTTCTTT.

The gene calls are TRBV6-1 and TRBJ1-5; 9 bases agree with TRBD1. Looked up from germline, CDR1 is MNHNS and CDR2 is SASEGT. V was clipped by 7 bases and J by 0 bases; unmatched bases: 4. This CDR3 has 15 residues. As DNA, the CDR3 is TGTGCCAGCAATACGGACAGGGGTAGCAATCAGCCCCAGCATTTT. Translation: CASNTDRGSNQPQHF.

This clonotype was recorded many times. The chain has TRBV2 and TRBJ2-5; D is undetermined. V lost 11 bases and J lost 3, with 10 bases in between. This CDR3 is 11 amino acids long. CDR1 is SNHLY and CDR2 is FYNNEI in the germline V gene. The CDR3, as DNA: TGTGCCTCCTGTAGGGAAGAGACCCAGTACTTC. Protein product: CASCREETQYF. Looking up the rest from reference TRBV2 and TRBJ2-5 gives the full variable domain: EPEVTQTPSHQVTQMGQEVILRCVPISNHLYFYWYRQILGQKVEFLVSFYNNEISEKSEIFDDQFSVERPDGSNFTLKIRSTKLEDSAMYFCASCREETQYFGPGTRLLVL.

There are many counts of this clonotype. The chain couples TRBV27 to TRBJ1-5; no firm D call. Trimming took 8 bases from V and 2 from J, leaving 19 bases between them. The CDR3 is made up of 16 amino acids. CDR1 and CDR2 from the germline V gene are MNHEY and SMNVEV (reference sequence). CDR3 protein: CASGPRQPDGNQPQHF. CDR3 nucleotides: TGTGCCAGCGGGCCGAGGCAGCCCGATGGCAATCAGCCCCAGCATTTT.

This clonotype was observed many times. This sequence joins TRBV7-2 and TRBJ1-4, with a tentative D call TRBD1 (6 bases). The V and J ends lost 2 bases and 3 bases respectively, with 13 bases between them. This CDR3 has 16 amino acids. Germline CDR1 reads SGHTA; CDR2 reads FQGNSA. CDR3 nucleotide sequence: TGTGCCAGCAGCTTATCCGGTACAGGGTCTAATGAAAAACTGTTTTTT. Its translation: CASSLSGTGSNEKLFF.

This clonotype came up many times. The rearrangement joins TRBV2 to TRBJ2-2; D is unresolved. The CDR3 runs to 14 residues. CDR1 is SNHLY, CDR2 FYNNEI, per germline. V lost 6 bases and J 2 bases, leaving 10 bases between the germline ends. In DNA form, the CDR3 reads TGTGCCAGCAGACTTTCCCAAAACACCGGGGAGCTGTTTTTT. Protein sequence: CASRLSQNTGELFF.